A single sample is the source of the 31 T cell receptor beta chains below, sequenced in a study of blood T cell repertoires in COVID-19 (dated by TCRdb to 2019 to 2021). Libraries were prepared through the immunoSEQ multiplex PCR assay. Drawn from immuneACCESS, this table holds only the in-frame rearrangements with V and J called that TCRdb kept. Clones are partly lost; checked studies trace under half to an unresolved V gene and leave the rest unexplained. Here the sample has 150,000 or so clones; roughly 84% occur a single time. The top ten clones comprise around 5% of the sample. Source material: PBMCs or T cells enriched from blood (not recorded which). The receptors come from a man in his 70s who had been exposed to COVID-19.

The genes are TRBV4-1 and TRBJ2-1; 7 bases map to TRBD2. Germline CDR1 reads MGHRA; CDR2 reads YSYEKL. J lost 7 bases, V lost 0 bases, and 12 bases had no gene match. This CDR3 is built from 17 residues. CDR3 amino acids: CASSQERTSETLNEQFF. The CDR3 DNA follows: TGCGCCAGCAGCCAAGAAAGAACTAGCGAGACCCTTAATGAGCAGTTCTTC.

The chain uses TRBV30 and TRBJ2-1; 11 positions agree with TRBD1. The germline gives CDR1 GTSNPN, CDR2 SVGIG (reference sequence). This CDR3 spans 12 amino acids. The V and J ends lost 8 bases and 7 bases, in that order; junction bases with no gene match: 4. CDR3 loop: CARDRGRNEQFF. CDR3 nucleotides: TGTGCCCGGGACAGGGGGAGGAATGAGCAGTTCTTC. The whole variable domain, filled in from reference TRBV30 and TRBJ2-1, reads SQTIHQWPATLVQPVGSPLSLECTVEGTSNPNLYWYRQAAGRGLQLLFYSVGIGQISSEVPQNLSASRPQDRQFILSSKKLLLSDSGFYLCARDRGRNEQFFGPGTRLTVL.

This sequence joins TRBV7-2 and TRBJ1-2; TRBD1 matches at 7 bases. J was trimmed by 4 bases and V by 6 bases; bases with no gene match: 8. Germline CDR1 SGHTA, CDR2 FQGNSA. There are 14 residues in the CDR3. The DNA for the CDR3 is TGTGCCAGCAGGAATACAGGGGTAGCCTATGGCTACACCTTC. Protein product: CASRNTGVAYGYTF.

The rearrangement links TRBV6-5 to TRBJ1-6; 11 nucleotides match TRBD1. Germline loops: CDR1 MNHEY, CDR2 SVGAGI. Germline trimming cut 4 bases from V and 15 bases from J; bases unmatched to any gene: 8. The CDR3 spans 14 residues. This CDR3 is CASSSRTGGHLLHF. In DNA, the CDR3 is TGTGCCAGCAGTTCTCGGACAGGGGGCCATCTCCTCCACTTT.

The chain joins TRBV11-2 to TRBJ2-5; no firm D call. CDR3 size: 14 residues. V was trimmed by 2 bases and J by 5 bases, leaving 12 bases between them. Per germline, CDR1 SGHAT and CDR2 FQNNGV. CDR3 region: CASSLWRSRETQYF. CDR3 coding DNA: TGTGCCAGCAGCTTATGGCGGAGCCGGGAGACCCAGTACTTC.

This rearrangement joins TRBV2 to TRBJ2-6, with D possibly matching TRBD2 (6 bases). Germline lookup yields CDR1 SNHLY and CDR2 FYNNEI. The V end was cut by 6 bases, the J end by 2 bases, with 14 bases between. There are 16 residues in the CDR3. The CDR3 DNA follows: TGTGCCAGCAGCGCCTCGGGGGTAGCTGGGGCCAACGTCCTGACTTTC. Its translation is CASSASGVAGANVLTF.

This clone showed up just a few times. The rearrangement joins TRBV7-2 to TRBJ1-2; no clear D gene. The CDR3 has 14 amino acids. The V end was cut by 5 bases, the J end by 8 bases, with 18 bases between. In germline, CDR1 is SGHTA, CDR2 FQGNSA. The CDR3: CASSQPEALRGYTF. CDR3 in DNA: TGTGCCAGCAGCCAACCCGAAGCCCTGCGAGGCTACACCTTC.

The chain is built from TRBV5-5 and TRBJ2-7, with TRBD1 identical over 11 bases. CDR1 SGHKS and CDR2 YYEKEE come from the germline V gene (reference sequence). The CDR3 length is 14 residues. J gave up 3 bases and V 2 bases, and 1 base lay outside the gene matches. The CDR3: CASSFGTGGYEQYF. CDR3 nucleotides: TGTGCCAGCAGCTTCGGGACAGGGGGCTACGAGCAGTACTTC.

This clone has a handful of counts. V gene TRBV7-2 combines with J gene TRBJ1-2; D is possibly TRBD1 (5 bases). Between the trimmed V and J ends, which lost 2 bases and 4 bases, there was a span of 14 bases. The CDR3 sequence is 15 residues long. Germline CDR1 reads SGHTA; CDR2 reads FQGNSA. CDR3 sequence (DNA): TGTGCCAGCAGCTTATCCTTCCTGGGGGGCTATGGCTACACCTTC. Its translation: CASSLSFLGGYGYTF. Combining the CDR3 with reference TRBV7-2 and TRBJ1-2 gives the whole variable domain GAGVSQSPSNKVTEKGKDVELRCDPISGHTALYWYRQSLGQGLEFLIYFQGNSAPDKSGLPSDRFSAERTGGSVSTLTIQRTQQEDSAVYLCASSLSFLGGYGYTFGSGTRLTVV.

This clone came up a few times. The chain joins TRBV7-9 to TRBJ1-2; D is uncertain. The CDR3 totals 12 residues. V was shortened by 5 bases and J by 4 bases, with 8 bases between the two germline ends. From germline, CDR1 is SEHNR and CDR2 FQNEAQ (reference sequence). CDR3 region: CASSQDFYGYTF. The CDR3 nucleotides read TGTGCCAGCAGCCAGGACTTCTATGGCTACACCTTC.

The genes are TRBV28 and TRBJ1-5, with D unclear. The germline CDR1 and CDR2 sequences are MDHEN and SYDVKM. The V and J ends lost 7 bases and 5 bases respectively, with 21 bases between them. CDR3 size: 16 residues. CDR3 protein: CASKLESLVLDQPQHF. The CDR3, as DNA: TGTGCCAGCAAACTCGAGAGCCTAGTGTTGGATCAGCCCCAGCATTTT.

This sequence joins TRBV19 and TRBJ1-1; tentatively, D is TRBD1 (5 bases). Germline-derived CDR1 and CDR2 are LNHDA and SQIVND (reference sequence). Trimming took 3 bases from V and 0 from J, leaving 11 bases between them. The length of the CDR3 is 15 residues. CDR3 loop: CASSMVGTLNTEAFF. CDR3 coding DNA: TGTGCCAGTAGTATGGTTGGGACTCTGAACACTGAAGCTTTCTTT.

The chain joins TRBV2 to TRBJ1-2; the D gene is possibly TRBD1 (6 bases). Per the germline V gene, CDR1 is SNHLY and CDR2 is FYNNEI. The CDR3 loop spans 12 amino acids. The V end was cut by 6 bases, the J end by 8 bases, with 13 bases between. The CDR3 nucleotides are TGTGCCAGCAGCGGCGGGGGGCTCGGCTACACCTTC. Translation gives CASSGGGLGYTF.

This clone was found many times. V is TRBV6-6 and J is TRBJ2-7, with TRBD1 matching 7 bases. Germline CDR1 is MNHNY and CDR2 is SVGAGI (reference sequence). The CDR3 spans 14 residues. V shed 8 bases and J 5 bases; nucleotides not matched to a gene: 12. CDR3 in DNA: TGTGCCAGCTCGAACGGTATACAGGGGAACGAGCAGTACTTC. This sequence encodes CASSNGIQGNEQYF.

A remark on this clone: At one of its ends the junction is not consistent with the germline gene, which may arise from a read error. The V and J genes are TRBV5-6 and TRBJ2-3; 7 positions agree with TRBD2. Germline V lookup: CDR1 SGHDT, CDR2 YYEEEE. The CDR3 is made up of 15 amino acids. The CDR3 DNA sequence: TGTGCCAGCAGCTTGGTGGGACTACGCACAGATACACAGTATTTT. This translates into CASSLVGLRTDTQYF.

CDR3 in amino acids: CASSRSGGSTDTQYF. Here the CDR3 DNA reads TGTGCCAGTAGCAGGTCGGGAGGGAGCACAGATACGCAGTATTTT. This chain uses TRBV19 with TRBJ2-3; TRBD2 aligns across 8 bases. Trimming cost V 6 bases and J 0 bases; bases outside gene matches: 5. CDR1 LNHDA and CDR2 SQIVND come from the germline V gene (reference sequence). The CDR3 sequence is 15 residues long.

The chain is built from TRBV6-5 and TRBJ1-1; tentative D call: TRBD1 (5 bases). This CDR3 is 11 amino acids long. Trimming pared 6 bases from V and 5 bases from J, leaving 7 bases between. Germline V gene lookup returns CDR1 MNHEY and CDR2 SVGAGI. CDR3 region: CASREGTEAFF. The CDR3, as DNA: TGTGCCAGCAGGGAGGGGACTGAAGCTTTCTTT.

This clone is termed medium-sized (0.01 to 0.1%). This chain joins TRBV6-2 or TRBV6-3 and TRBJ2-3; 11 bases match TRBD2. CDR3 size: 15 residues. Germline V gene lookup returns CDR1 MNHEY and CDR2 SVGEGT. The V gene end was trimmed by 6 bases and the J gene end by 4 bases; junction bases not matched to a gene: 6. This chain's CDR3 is CASSHLAGGADTQYF. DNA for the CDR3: TGTGCCAGCAGCCATCTAGCGGGGGGTGCAGATACGCAGTATTTT.

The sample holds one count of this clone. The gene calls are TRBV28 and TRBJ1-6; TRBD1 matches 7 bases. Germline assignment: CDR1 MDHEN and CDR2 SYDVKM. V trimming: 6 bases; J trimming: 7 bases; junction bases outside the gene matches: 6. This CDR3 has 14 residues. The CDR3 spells CASRRGQANSPLHF. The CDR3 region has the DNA TGTGCCAGCAGGCGCGGACAGGCCAATTCACCCCTCCACTTT.

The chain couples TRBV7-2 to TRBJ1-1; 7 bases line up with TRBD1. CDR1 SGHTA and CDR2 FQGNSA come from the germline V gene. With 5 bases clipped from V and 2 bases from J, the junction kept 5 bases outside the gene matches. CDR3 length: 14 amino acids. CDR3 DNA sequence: TGTGCCAGCAGCCCAGGGGGGAGTAACACTGAAGCTTTCTTT. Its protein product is CASSPGGSNTEAFF.

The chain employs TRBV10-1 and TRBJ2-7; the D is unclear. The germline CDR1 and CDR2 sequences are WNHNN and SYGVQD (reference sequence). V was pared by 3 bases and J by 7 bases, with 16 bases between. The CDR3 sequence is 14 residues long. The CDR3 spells CASSEKTRAREQYF. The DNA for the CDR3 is TGCGCCAGCAGTGAAAAGACTCGTGCACGGGAGCAGTACTTC.

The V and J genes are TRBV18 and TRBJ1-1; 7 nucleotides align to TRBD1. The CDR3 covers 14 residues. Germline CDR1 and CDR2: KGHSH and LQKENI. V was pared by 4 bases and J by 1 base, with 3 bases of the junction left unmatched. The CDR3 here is CASSHRTGNTEAFF. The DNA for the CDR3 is TGTGCCAGCTCACACCGGACAGGGAACACTGAAGCTTTCTTT.

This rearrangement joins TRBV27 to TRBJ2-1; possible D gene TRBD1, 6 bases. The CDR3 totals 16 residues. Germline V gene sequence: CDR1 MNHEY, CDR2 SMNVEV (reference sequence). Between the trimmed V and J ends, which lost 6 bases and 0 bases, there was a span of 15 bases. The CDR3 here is CASRPHRVLSYNEQFF. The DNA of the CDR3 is TGTGCCAGCAGGCCCCACAGGGTCCTCTCCTACAATGAGCAGTTCTTC.

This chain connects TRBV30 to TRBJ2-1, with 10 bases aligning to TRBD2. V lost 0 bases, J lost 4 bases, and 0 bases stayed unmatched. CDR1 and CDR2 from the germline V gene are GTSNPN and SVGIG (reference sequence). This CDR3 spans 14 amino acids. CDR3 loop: CAWSVLAGYNEQFF. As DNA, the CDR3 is TGTGCCTGGAGTGTACTAGCGGGGTACAATGAGCAGTTCTTC.

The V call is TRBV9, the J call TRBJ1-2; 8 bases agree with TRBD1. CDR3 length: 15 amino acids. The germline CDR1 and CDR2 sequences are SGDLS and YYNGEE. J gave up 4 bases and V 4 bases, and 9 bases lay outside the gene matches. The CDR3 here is CASSRFQGAGYGYTF. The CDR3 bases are TGTGCCAGCAGCCGCTTCCAGGGGGCCGGCTATGGCTACACCTTC.

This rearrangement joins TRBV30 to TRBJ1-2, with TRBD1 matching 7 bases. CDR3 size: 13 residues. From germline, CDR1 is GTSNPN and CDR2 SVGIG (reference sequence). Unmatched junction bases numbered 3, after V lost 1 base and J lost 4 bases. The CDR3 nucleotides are TGTGCCTGGAGTGCAGGGACAGCCTATGGCTACACCTTC. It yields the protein CAWSAGTAYGYTF.

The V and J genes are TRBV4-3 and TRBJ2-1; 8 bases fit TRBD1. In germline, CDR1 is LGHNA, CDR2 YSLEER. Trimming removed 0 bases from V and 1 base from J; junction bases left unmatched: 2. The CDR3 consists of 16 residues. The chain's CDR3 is CASSQDRTGSYNEQFF. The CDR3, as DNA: TGCGCCAGCAGCCAAGATCGGACAGGGTCCTACAATGAGCAGTTCTTC.

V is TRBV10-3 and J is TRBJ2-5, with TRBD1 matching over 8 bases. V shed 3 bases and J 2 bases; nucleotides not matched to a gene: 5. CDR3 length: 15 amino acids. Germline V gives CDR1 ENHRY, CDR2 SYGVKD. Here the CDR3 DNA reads TGTGCCATCAGTGAAGGACAGGGACGGCAAGAGACCCAGTACTTC. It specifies CAISEGQGRQETQYF.

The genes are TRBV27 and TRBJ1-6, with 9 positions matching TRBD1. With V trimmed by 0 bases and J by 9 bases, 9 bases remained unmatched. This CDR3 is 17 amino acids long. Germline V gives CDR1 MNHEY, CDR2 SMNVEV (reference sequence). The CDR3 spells CASSLSIQGAKGSPLHF. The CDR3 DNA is TGTGCCAGCAGTTTATCCATACAGGGGGCAAAAGGTTCACCCCTCCACTTT.

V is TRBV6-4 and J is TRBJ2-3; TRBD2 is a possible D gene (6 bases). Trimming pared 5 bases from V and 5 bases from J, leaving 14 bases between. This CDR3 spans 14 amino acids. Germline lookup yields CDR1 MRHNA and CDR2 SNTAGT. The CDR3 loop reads CASSQDVEGDTQYF. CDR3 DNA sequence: TGTGCCAGCAGTCAGGACGTGGAGGGAGATACGCAGTATTTT.

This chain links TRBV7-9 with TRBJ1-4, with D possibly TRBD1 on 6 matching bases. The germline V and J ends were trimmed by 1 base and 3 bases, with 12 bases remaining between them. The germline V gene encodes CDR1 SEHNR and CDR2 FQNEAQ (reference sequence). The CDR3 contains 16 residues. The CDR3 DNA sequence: TGTGCCAGCAGCTTAGTTAGCACAGGGCCTAATGAAAAACTGTTTTTT. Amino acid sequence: CASSLVSTGPNEKLFF.